This T cell receptor beta chain derives from a study of blood T cells in healthy people across ages. V shed 1 base and J shed 4 bases, with 13 bases lying between them. CDR3 length: 15 amino acids. A second PCR of roughly 7 to 11 cycles used a sample-barcoded 5' primer and a J-beta primer mix. Using its own MiXCR run on the 5' RACE reads, TCRdb lists one record per CDR3 protein. This table holds roughly 1,800,000 distinct CDR3 sequences, just under 50% found once. The V call is TRBV12-3 or TRBV12-4, the J call TRBJ1-2; D unclear. This clonotype was sampled from a woman between 40 and 50 years old in good health. Sequenced input: blood. CDR3 loop: CASSLGTRRSYGYTF. CDR3 nucleotide sequence: TGTGCCAGCAGTTTAGGTACAAGGAGGAGCTATGGCTACACCTTC.